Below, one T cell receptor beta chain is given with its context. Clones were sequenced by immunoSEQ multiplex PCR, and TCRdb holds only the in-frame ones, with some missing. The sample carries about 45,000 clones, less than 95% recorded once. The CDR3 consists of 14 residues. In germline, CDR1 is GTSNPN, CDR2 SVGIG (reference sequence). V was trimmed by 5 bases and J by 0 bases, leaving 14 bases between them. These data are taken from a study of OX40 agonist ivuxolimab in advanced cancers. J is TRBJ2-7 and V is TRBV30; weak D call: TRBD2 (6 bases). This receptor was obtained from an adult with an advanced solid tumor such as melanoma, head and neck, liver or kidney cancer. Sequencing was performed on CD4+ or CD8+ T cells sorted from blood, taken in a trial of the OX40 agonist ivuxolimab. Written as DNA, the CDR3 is TGTGCCTGGGATAGCGGAGGGAGCTCCTACGAGCAGTACTTC. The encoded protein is CAWDSGGSSYEQYF.